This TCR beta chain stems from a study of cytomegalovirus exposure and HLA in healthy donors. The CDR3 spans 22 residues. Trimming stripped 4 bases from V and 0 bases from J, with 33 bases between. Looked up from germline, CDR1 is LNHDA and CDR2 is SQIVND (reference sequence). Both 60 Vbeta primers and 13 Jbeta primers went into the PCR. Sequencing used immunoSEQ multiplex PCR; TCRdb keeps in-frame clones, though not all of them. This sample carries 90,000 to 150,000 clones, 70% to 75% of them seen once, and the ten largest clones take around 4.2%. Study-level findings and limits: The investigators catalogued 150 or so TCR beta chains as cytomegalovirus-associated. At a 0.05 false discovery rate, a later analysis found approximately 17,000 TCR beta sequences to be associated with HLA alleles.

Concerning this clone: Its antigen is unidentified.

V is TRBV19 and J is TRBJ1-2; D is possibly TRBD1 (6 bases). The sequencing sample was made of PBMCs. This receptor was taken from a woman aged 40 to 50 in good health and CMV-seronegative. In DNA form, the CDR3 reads TGTGCCAGTAGTACTATTGACCACCCATACCGGGACACTGAACCAGCTAACTATGGCTACACCTTC. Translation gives CASSTIDHPYRDTEPANYGYTF.